The 11 T cell receptor beta chains below all came from one sample that was sequenced in a study of technical replicates of blood from several donors. The data were produced by immunoSEQ multiplex PCR, yet TCRdb's version contains in-frame clones alone and is incomplete. The sample contains over 85,000 clones, approximately 95% of which appear only once. The source material was T cells isolated from PBMCs. The origin of the receptors is a human donor in good health.

The gene calls are TRBV19 and TRBJ1-3, with D unresolved. The V gene lost 3 bases and the J gene lost 4 bases, with 4 bases spanning the gap. The germline CDR1 and CDR2 sequences are LNHDA and SQIVND (reference sequence). The length of the CDR3 is 12 residues. CDR3 DNA sequence: TGTGCCAGTAGTATTCAGGGAAACACCATATATTTT. It yields the protein CASSIQGNTIYF.

This clone appeared a few times. This chain links TRBV10-3 with TRBJ2-7, with 8 bases identical to TRBD1. This CDR3 has 12 amino acids. V was clipped by 5 bases and J by 5 bases; unmatched bases: 2. The germline V gene encodes CDR1 ENHRY and CDR2 SYGVKD. The CDR3 loop is CAISTGGNEQYF. DNA of the CDR3: TGTGCCATCAGTACAGGGGGTAACGAGCAGTACTTC.

This clone was seen just once. The chain carries TRBV15 and TRBJ1-1; possible D gene TRBD1, 5 bases. The germline V gene encodes CDR1 LNHNV and CDR2 YYDKDF (reference sequence). V dropped 1 base and J dropped 5 bases, with 8 bases sitting between them. The CDR3 contains 13 residues. The CDR3 is CATSRAQVTEAFF. For the CDR3, the DNA is TGTGCCACCAGCAGAGCACAGGTTACTGAAGCTTTCTTT.

The rearrangement uses TRBV5-1 and TRBJ2-2; possible D gene TRBD1, 5 bases. The germline V gene has CDR1 SGHRS and CDR2 YFSETQ. CDR3 length: 14 residues. V was trimmed by 4 bases and J by 3 bases, leaving 10 bases between them. The CDR3, as DNA: TGCGCCAGCAGCGCCACAGGTTACACCGGGGAGCTGTTTTTT. It encodes CASSATGYTGELFF.

The V call is TRBV18, the J call TRBJ1-5; TRBD1 aligns across 11 bases. The CDR3 covers 16 residues. Germline CDR1 reads KGHSH; CDR2 reads LQKENI. V shed 4 bases and J 0 bases; nucleotides not matched to a gene: 2. CDR3: CASSRDRGYSNQPQHF. The CDR3 DNA sequence: TGTGCCAGCTCACGGGACAGGGGGTATAGCAATCAGCCCCAGCATTTT.

The chain couples TRBV9 to TRBJ2-3, with 7 bases fitting TRBD2. This CDR3 region has 16 residues. CDR1 is SGDLS, CDR2 YYNGEE, per germline. V lost 4 bases and J lost 0; bases outside the gene matches: 8. DNA for the CDR3: TGTGCCAGCAGCCTTGGGGCGGGAGCTAGCACAGATACGCAGTATTTT. Protein sequence: CASSLGAGASTDTQYF.

V gene TRBV14 combines with J gene TRBJ1-2; no firm D call. The germline V gene has CDR1 SGHDN and CDR2 FVKESK. V lost 1 base and J 1 base, leaving 19 bases between the germline ends. The CDR3 totals 18 residues. CDR3 sequence: CASSQVDDNSFLNYGYTF. In DNA, the CDR3 is TGTGCCAGCAGCCAAGTTGATGACAACTCCTTCCTTAACTATGGCTACACCTTC.

The chain combines TRBV6-6 with TRBJ1-3; D not resolved. Trimming cost V 4 bases and J 1 base, with 11 bases left between them. This CDR3 is built from 15 residues. Germline lookup yields CDR1 MNHNY and CDR2 SVGAGI (reference sequence). In nucleotides, the CDR3 is TGTGCCAGCAGTTCCCAGGCTAATTCTGGAAACACCATATATTTT. Residues: CASSSQANSGNTIYF.

V and J are TRBV30 and TRBJ1-1; D is unclear. CDR3 size: 14 residues. Looked up from germline, CDR1 is GTSNPN and CDR2 is SVGIG (reference sequence). V gave up 2 bases and J gave up 4 bases, with 14 bases separating them. DNA of the CDR3: TGTGCCTGGAGTAGCGGAGACGCGGGCACTGAAGCTTTCTTT. As protein: CAWSSGDAGTEAFF.

The chain uses TRBV30 and TRBJ2-7; 9 nucleotides line up with TRBD2. V lost 0 bases and J lost 3; bases outside the gene matches: 3. Per germline, CDR1 GTSNPN and CDR2 SVGIG (reference sequence). This CDR3 contains 14 residues. CDR3 sequence: CAWSVAGGIYEQYF. CDR3 coding DNA: TGTGCCTGGAGTGTAGCGGGAGGAATCTACGAGCAGTACTTC.

V usage is TRBV30 and J usage is TRBJ1-2; D not certain. V dropped 0 bases and J dropped 1 base, with 9 bases sitting between them. CDR1 GTSNPN and CDR2 SVGIG come from the germline V gene (reference sequence). This CDR3 is 14 amino acids long. The DNA of the CDR3 is TGTGCCTGGAGTGTAGAGGTCGGTAACTATGGCTACACCTTC. This translates into CAWSVEVGNYGYTF.